The 15 T cell receptor beta chains below all came from one sample that was sequenced in a study of T cell responses to AZD1222 COVID-19 vaccine. TCRdb's copy holds only in-frame clones and misses some; the assay was immunoSEQ multiplex PCR. The sample includes about 130,000 clones, about 91% of them seen just once. The specimen comprised peripheral blood, sampled 28 days after the second AZD1222 dose. These TCRs come from an adult who received the AZD1222 COVID-19 vaccine.

The chain uses TRBV2 and TRBJ2-1; the match to TRBD2 covers 8 bases. Germline V gives CDR1 SNHLY, CDR2 FYNNEI. J lost 3 bases, V lost 5 bases, and 3 bases had no gene match. The CDR3 covers 14 residues. CDR3: CASSSSGSYNEQFF. The CDR3 DNA reads TGTGCCAGCAGTTCCAGCGGGAGCTACAATGAGCAGTTCTTC.

V usage is TRBV24-1 and J usage is TRBJ2-1; D might be TRBD1 or TRBD2, each matching 5 bases. This CDR3 spans 15 amino acids. In germline, CDR1 is KGHDR, CDR2 SFDVKD. Between the trimmed V and J ends, which lost 7 bases and 6 bases, there was a span of 18 bases. The CDR3 is CATSGVAGKANEQFF. For the CDR3, the DNA is TGTGCCACCAGCGGGGTAGCAGGGAAGGCCAATGAGCAGTTCTTC.

The chain has TRBV7-2 and TRBJ2-3, with TRBD2 matching over 9 bases. This CDR3 has 15 residues. Trimming cost V 5 bases and J 5 bases; bases outside gene matches: 8. Germline loops: CDR1 SGHTA, CDR2 FQGNSA. The CDR3 nucleotides read TGTGCCAGCAGCCTTGTAGCGGGAGTTGGAGATACGCAGTATTTT. Translation gives CASSLVAGVGDTQYF. Combining the CDR3 with reference TRBV7-2 and TRBJ2-3 gives the whole variable domain GAGVSQSPSNKVTEKGKDVELRCDPISGHTALYWYRQSLGQGLEFLIYFQGNSAPDKSGLPSDRFSAERTGGSVSTLTIQRTQQEDSAVYLCASSLVAGVGDTQYFGPGTRLTVL.

The gene calls are TRBV27 and TRBJ1-6, with unresolved D. The CDR3 totals 13 residues. V lost 6 bases and J 9 bases, leaving 12 bases between the germline ends. Germline V gene sequence: CDR1 MNHEY, CDR2 SMNVEV (reference sequence). The CDR3, as DNA: TGTGCCAGCAGCTCCATAGTCCTTTCACCCCTCCACTTT. It encodes CASSSIVLSPLHF.

This clone was observed a single time. The chain combines TRBV5-1 with TRBJ2-4, with D hard to call. V lost 0 bases and J 7 bases, leaving 2 bases between the germline ends. This CDR3 is 11 amino acids long. In germline, CDR1 is SGHRS, CDR2 YFSETQ. The CDR3 spells CASSLGNIQYF. CDR3 sequence (DNA): TGCGCCAGCAGCTTGGGTAACATTCAGTACTTC.

The chain links TRBV12-3 or TRBV12-4 to TRBJ1-2, with TRBD1 identical over 9 bases. The CDR3 spans 13 residues. V dropped 1 base and J dropped 6; count of bases not matched to a gene: 0. CDR3 in DNA: TGTGCCAGCAGTTTAGGGACAGGGGATGGCTACACCTTC. Translation gives CASSLGTGDGYTF.

The chain uses TRBV7-9 and TRBJ1-6; weak D call: TRBD1 (5 bases). The CDR3 totals 14 residues. With 5 bases removed from V and 5 bases from J, the gap between germline ends came to 10 bases. Germline assignment: CDR1 SEHNR and CDR2 FQNEAQ (reference sequence). The CDR3 sequence: CASSLGADNSPLHF. DNA for the CDR3: TGTGCCAGCAGCCTCGGGGCAGATAATTCACCCCTCCACTTT.

The genes are TRBV7-2 and TRBJ1-5; 8 nucleotides line up with TRBD1. This CDR3 has 14 residues. The J segment lost 2 bases and the V segment lost 6 bases, leaving 3 bases of the junction unmatched. CDR1 SGHTA and CDR2 FQGNSA come from the germline V gene. The DNA of the CDR3 is TGTGCCAGCAGACCGACAGGGGGCAATCAGCCCCAGCATTTT. Translating gives CASRPTGGNQPQHF.

The chain has TRBV20-1 and TRBJ1-5; no clear D gene. Germline loops: CDR1 DFQATT, CDR2 SNEGSKA (reference sequence). V was clipped by 3 bases and J by 2 bases, with 23 bases between them. The CDR3 runs 18 residues. The CDR3 here is CSASTKRAILRGNQPQHF. In DNA form, the CDR3 reads TGCAGTGCTAGTACAAAGAGGGCGATCCTCCGGGGCAATCAGCCCCAGCATTTT.

The chain uses TRBV5-4 and TRBJ1-1; TRBD1 agrees at 8 bases. The CDR3 spans 15 residues. V was pared by 3 bases and J by 2 bases, with 6 bases of the junction left unmatched. Germline V gives CDR1 SGHNT, CDR2 YYREEE (reference sequence). The CDR3 sequence is CASSSQGAGNTEAFF. CDR3 sequence (DNA): TGTGCCAGCAGCTCCCAGGGGGCGGGAAACACTGAAGCTTTCTTT.

V usage is TRBV29-1 and J usage is TRBJ1-2; D is uncertain. The CDR3 is 10 residues long. Looked up from germline, CDR1 is SQVTM and CDR2 is ANQGSEA. The germline V and J ends were trimmed by 6 bases and 7 bases, with 9 bases remaining between them. CDR3 protein: CSVELGGYTF. CDR3 nucleotide sequence: TGCAGCGTGGAGTTAGGTGGCTACACCTTC. The entire variable domain, with the rest obtained from reference TRBV29-1 and TRBJ1-2, is as follows: SAVISQKPSRDICQRGTSLTIQCQVDSQVTMMFWYRQQPGQSLTLIATANQGSEATYESGFVIDKFPISRPNLTFSTLTVSNMSPEDSSIYLCSVELGGYTFGSGTRLTVV.

The chain uses TRBV2 and TRBJ1-5; 8 nucleotides match TRBD1. Germline trimming cut 4 bases from V and 0 bases from J; bases unmatched to any gene: 8. Per the germline V gene, CDR1 is SNHLY and CDR2 is FYNNEI. The CDR3 sequence is 17 residues long. CDR3 in DNA: TGTGCCAGCAGTGCTGGACAGGGTCCTTATAGCAATCAGCCCCAGCATTTT. This sequence encodes CASSAGQGPYSNQPQHF.

The V call is TRBV30, the J call TRBJ2-7; D is ambiguous. Germline V gene lookup returns CDR1 GTSNPN and CDR2 SVGIG (reference sequence). V lost 1 base and J 2 bases, leaving 12 bases between the germline ends. CDR3 length: 14 residues. The CDR3 here is CAWSGVGSAYEQYF. Written as DNA, the CDR3 is TGTGCCTGGAGTGGGGTTGGGTCCGCCTACGAGCAGTACTTC.

The chain has TRBV3-1 (or the pseudogene TRBV3-2) and TRBJ2-7; D ambiguous. The V end was cut by 9 bases, the J end by 7 bases, with 4 bases between. Germline CDR1 reads LGHDT; CDR2 reads YNNKEL (reference sequence). CDR3 length equals 8 residues. The CDR3 reads CARREQYV. In DNA form, the CDR3 reads TGTGCCAGAAGGGAGCAGTACGTC.

This sequence joins TRBV11-3 and TRBJ2-7; D is tentatively TRBD1 or TRBD2 (5 bases each). The germline V and J ends were trimmed by 5 bases and 4 bases, with 15 bases remaining between them. This CDR3 is built from 14 residues. The germline gives CDR1 SGHNT, CDR2 YENEEA. DNA for the CDR3: TGTGCCAGCAGCAACCGGGACGCCAATTACGAGCAGTACGTC. Translated: CASSNRDANYEQYV.